This T cell receptor beta chain is drawn from a study of T cell responses to AZD1222 COVID-19 vaccine. The V gene lost 0 bases and the J gene lost 0 bases, with 11 bases spanning the gap. Germline V gene lookup returns CDR1 LGHNA and CDR2 YNFKEQ. The CDR3 sequence is 16 residues long. Assay: immunoSEQ multiplex PCR; the TCRdb copy retains only in-frame clones and omits some. The sample has under 200,000 clones; approximately 94% are singletons. Study-level results: Spike was spanned by vaccine-associated CD4 TCRs, which were dominant at 160-218 and 743-854. Donors, mostly white British, included more females; clonal diversity was possibly underestimated. Just a handful of AZD1222 recipients were seropositive at baseline. Reports say nearly half of spike-specific TCRs go after unmutated variant regions.

Note on this clone: Its antigen is unidentified.

Sequenced here: peripheral blood, sampled on day 0 of AZD1222 vaccination. The J gene is TRBJ1-2, the V gene TRBV4-2; D not certain. This receptor was obtained from an adult in good health. The CDR3 sequence is CASSQDSPAANYGYTF. The CDR3, as DNA: TGTGCCAGCAGCCAAGATTCCCCAGCGGCTAACTATGGCTACACCTTC.